Only a few counts were recorded for the clone carrying this TCR beta chain. The antigen is not known. These data come from a study of T cell repertoires in cytomegalovirus infection. Study context: Indications came from public TCR beta signatures; they pointed to CMV infection and to a matching HLA type.

From the reads, TCRdb called clonotypes with MiXCR, one entry per CDR3 protein. The table records 250,000 to 300,000 distinct CDR3 sequences, around 20% of them present only once. Findings and caveats of the study: Summed frequency of public TCR beta families distinguished CMV carriers with the relevant HLA.

The receptor comes from a human donor in good health (CMV status not recorded). Some clones in this sample may be carry-over from other donors' samples. Source: cultured PBMCs, taken from culture after CMV antigen stimulation.

CDR3 residues: CASTHEGALSGANVLTF. For the CDR3, the DNA is TGTGCCAGTACCCATGAGGGGGCACTCTCTGGGGCCAACGTCCTGACTTTC. This rearrangement joins TRBV19 to TRBJ2-6, with TRBD1 matching over 7 bases. The V gene's germline CDR1 is LNHDA and CDR2 SQIVND (reference sequence). This CDR3 comprises 17 residues. Trimming at V came to 7 bases and at J to 0 bases, leaving 9 bases not matched to a gene.